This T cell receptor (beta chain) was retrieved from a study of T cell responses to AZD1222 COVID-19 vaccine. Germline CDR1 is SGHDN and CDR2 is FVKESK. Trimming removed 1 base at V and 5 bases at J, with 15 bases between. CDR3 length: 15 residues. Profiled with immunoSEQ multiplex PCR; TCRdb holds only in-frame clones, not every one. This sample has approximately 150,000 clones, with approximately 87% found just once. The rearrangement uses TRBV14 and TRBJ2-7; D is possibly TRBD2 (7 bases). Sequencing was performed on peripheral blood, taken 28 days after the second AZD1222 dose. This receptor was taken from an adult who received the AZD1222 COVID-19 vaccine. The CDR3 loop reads CASSQGEGVVHEQYF. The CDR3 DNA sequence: TGTGCCAGCAGCCAAGGGGAGGGGGTCGTCCACGAGCAGTACTTC.